This record looks at one T cell receptor (beta chain) sequence and its context. Which antigen it targets is not known. Since a much larger clone is just one base distant, this may be a read error. This entry belongs to a study of T cells in Graves' hyperthyroidism and ophthalmopathy (dated by TCRdb to between 2018 and 2021). As for the study more broadly: Peripheral blood samples were taken at initial diagnosis, before any treatment was given. To identify TCR V-J signatures that set the groups apart, the researchers used a discovery cohort of about a hundred patients, made up of 40 to 45 with Graves' ophthalmopathy and 57 with stable Graves' hyperthyroidism. Whether ophthalmopathy could be predicted prospectively was tested in an independent validation cohort made up of under 20 hyperthyroidism patients plus 17 patients who later progressed to ophthalmopathy. The roughly 94 discovery patients were randomly divided into training and test sets at a 7:3 ratio. In several Graves' hyperthyroidism patients, the study also compared T-cell repertoires from thyroid tissue with T-cell repertoires from blood. Once sampling was done, hyperthyroidism patients were given methimazole at a starting dose of 30 mg daily, whereas ophthalmopathy patients were given high-dose intravenous methylprednisolone. The paper describes TCR Vbeta CDR3 sequencing of 120 to 150 peripheral blood samples, made up of 43 ophthalmopathy patients, approximately 76 hyperthyroidism patients and 17 progressor patients. What the study reported, not specific to this receptor: Sample size was not statistically predetermined, and investigators were not blinded to group allocation. Ophthalmopathy was separated from stable hyperthyroidism by a 13 V-J signature model, with around 88% sensitivity and approximately 81% specificity obtained in cross-validation and 80%/75% obtained in testing. Most expanded thyroid clonotypes (frequency above 0.001) were also detected in blood, suggesting blood repertoires may reflect thyroid immune responses. In validation, the model predicted progression to ophthalmopathy with roughly 66% sensitivity and less than 80% specificity, a median of 6.5 months before onset.

Graves' hyperthyroidism was defined as stable when no progression to ophthalmopathy occurred over 18 months of follow-up. Hyperthyroidism patients were newly diagnosed, had a disease duration of under 2 months, and were aged 18 to 65 years. The study excluded patients with uncontrolled infections, other autoimmune diseases, pregnancy or lactation. Clinical symptoms, serum thyroxine and TRAb, thyroid ultrasound, and orbital computed tomography formed the basis for the diagnoses. Ficoll-Paque density gradient centrifugation was used to isolate PBMCs from around 9.1 ml of fresh peripheral blood. Total RNA was extracted using Trizol reagent, and RNA quality was assessed on an Agilent 2100 Bioanalyzer. TCR beta CDR3 regions were amplified from RNA transcripts. For the first round of RT-PCR on the TCR CDR3, the HTBI primer set was used together with the Qiagen OneStep RT-PCR kit. The libraries were constructed in a second round of multiplex PCR and then size-selected and purified. The libraries were sequenced on an Illumina HiSeq2000 using paired-end 100 bp reads. The authors' analysis ran thus. Raw data were processed with SOAPnuke, discarding reads with adapters, uncalled bases, mean Phred below 15, or no exact constant-primer or identifier match. High-quality paired reads were merged with COPE v1.2.5, and unique nucleotide sequences were defined as clonotypes. Clonotypes were aligned to IMGT TRBV, TRBD and TRBJ reference segments using MiTCR v1.1. Only V-J combinations with frequency above 0.0001, covering about 99% of repertoires, were analysed. A TCS score was defined as the ratio of F50 (clonal expansion) to E x V (chaos), with BLOSUM62-based TCRdist applied between CDR3 peptides within each V-J. Welch's t-statistics and random forest reduced some 510 V-J features to 10 to 15, which were used in a naive Bayes classifier (R e1071). The public reads were quality trimmed at Q25 with fastp and then assembled into clones with MiXCR by TCRdb, keeping productive beta chains. Identical CDR3 proteins give one entry, which carries the most common genes and DNA. TCRdb, not the original authors, processed these V and J calls. The sample has 340,000 or so distinct CDR3 sequences on record, approximately 15% of them singletons. Roughly 33% of the sample rests with the top ten.

CDR1 and CDR2, looked up from the germline V gene, are MDHEN and SYDVKM. The CDR3 starts with the cysteine, ends with the phenylalanine, and has 14 residues. Only the CDR3 part of the read is kept: 42 bases, read in frame from the first base. Input material: blood. The receptor's source is a man aged 25-45 years with Graves' hyperthyroidism. Recombination joined TRBV28 with TRBJ2-7; the D call is possibly TRBD1 or TRBD2, each sharing 5 bases. The CDR3 protein: CASATGTENYEQHF. In nucleotide form, the sequence is TGTGCCAGCGCCACCGGGACGGAAAACTACGAGCAGCACTTC. The full variable domain, completed from the reference TRBV28 and TRBJ2-7 proteins outside the CDR3, reads DVKVTQSSRYLVKRTGEKVFLECVQDMDHENMFWYRQDPGLGLRLIYFSYDVKMKEKGDIPEGYSVSREKKERFSLILESASTNQTSMYLCASATGTENYEQHFGPGTRLTVT.